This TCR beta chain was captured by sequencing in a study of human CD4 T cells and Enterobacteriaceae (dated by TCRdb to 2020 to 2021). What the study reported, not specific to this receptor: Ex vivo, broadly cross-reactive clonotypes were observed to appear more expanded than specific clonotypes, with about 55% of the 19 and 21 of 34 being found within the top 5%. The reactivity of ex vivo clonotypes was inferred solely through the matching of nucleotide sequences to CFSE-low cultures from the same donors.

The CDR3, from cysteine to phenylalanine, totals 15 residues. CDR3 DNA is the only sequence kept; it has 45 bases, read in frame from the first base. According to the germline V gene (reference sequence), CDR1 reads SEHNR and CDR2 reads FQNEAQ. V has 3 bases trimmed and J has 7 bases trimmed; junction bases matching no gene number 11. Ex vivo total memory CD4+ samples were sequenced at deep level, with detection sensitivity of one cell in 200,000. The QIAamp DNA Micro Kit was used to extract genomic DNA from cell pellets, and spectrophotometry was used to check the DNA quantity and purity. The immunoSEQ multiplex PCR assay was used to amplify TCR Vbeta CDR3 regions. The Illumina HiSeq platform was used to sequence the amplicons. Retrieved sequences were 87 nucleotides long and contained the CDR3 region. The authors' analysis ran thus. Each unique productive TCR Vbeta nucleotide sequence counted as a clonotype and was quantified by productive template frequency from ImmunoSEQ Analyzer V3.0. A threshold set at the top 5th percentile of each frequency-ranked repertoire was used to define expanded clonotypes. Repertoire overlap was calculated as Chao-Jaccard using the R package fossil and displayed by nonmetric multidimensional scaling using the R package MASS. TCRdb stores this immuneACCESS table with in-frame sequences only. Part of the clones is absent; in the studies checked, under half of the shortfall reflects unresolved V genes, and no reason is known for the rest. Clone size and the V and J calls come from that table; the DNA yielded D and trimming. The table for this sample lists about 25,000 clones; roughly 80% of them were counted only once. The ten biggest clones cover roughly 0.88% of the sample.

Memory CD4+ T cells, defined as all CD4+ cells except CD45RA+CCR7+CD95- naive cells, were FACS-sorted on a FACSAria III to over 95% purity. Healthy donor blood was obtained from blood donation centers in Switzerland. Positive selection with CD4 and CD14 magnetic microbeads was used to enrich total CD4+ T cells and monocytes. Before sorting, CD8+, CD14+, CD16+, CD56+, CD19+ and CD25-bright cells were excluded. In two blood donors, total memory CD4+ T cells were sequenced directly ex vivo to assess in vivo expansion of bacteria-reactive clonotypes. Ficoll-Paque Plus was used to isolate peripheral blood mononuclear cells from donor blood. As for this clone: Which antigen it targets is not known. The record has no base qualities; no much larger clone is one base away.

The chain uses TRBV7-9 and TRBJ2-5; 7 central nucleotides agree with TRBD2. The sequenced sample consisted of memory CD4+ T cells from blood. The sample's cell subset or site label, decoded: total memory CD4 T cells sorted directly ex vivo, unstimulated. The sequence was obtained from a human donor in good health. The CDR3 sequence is CASSLAPSGAGTQYF. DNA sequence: TGTGCCAGCAGCTTGGCTCCCAGCGGGGCGGGGACCCAGTACTTC.